This T cell receptor (beta chain) is from a study of identical twins. Findings and caveats of the study: Fewer insertions characterized abundant cord blood beta clonotypes, whereas memory repertoires showed none.

This CDR3 has 12 amino acids. Germline loops: CDR1 LGHDT, CDR2 YNNKEL (reference sequence). V lost 5 bases to trimming and J lost 6 bases, with 11 bases between them. This clonotype was found many times. Antigen specificity is unknown. TCRdb re-derived calls from the 5' RACE reads in MiXCR, one entry per CDR3 protein. Seen here are under 500,000 distinct CDR3 sequences, around an eighth observed once, and the top ten hold approximately 1%. Another study also made use of these data, one on yellow fever vaccine responses in identical twins.

This sequence joins TRBV3-1 and TRBJ2-7; D is unclear. Sequencing used CD4+ T cells sorted from blood. The clonotype was recovered from a woman aged 18 to 35 in good health. DNA for the CDR3: TGTGCCAGCAGCTCCCGGGCCGGCGAGCAGTACTTC. It translates to CASSSRAGEQYF.